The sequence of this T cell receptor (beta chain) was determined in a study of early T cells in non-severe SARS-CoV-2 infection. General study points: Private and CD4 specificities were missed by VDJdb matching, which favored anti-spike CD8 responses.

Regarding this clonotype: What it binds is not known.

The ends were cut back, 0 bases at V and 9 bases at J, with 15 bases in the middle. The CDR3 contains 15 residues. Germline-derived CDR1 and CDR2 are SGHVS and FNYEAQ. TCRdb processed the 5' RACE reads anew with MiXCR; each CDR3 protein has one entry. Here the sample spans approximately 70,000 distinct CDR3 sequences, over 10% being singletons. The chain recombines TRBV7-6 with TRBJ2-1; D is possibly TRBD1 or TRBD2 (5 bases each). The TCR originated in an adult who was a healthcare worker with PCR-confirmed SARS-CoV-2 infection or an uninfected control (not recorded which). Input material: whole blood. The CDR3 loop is CASSLAPGFGAEQFF. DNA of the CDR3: TGTGCCAGCAGCTTAGCGCCGGGATTCGGGGCTGAGCAGTTCTTC.